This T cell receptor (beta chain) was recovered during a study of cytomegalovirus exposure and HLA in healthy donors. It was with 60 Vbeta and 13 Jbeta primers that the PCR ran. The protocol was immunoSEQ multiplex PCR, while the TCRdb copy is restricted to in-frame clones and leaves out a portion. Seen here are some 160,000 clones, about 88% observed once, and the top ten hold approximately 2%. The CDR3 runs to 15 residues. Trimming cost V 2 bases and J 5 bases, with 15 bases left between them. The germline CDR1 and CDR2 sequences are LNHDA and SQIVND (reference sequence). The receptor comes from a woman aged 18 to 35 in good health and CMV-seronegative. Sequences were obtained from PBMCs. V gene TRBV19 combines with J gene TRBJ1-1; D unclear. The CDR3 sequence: CASSIFPVGVTEAFF. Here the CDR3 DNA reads TGTGCCAGTAGTATATTCCCGGTCGGGGTTACTGAAGCTTTCTTT.